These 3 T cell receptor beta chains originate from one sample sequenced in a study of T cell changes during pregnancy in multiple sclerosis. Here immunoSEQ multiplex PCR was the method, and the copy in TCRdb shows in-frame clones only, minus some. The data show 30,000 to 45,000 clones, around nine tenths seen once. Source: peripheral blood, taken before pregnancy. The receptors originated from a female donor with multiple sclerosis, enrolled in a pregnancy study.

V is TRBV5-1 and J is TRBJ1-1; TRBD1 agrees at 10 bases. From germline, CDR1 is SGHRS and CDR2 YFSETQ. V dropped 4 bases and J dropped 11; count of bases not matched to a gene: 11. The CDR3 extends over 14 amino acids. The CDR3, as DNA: TGCGCCAGCAGCACCGGGACAGGGGTATTAAGGGCTTTCTTT. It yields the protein CASSTGTGVLRAFF.

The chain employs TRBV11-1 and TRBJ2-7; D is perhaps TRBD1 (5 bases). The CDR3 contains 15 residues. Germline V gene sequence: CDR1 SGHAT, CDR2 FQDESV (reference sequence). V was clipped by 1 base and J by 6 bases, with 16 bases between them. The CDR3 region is CASSLGWQGIGEQYF. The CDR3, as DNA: TGTGCCAGCAGCTTAGGGTGGCAGGGCATCGGCGAGCAGTACTTC.

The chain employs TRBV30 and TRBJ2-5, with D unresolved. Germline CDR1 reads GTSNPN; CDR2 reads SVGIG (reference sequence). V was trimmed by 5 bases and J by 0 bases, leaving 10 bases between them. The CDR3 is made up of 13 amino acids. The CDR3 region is CAWVELYQETQYF. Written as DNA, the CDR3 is TGTGCCTGGGTCGAACTTTACCAAGAGACCCAGTACTTC.